Described below is a single T cell receptor (beta chain) sequence and its context. The target antigen is unknown. J gave up 1 base and V 0 bases, and 6 bases lay outside the gene matches. From germline, CDR1 is KGHSH and CDR2 LQKENI. The CDR3 sequence is 18 residues long. This sample is part of a study of cytomegalovirus exposure and HLA in healthy donors. It was with 60 Vbeta and 13 Jbeta primers that the PCR ran. Some clones are missing from TCRdb's copy, which holds only in-frame ones; the method was immunoSEQ multiplex PCR. The sample lists 150,000 to 200,000 clones, roughly 74% occurring once. Overall study results and limits: According to a later analysis, donors in an Asian-associated ancestry cluster reportedly had fewer N-insertions than the approximately 620-donor mean. Some V segments could not be told apart, so they were left out, TRBV6-2 and TRBV6-3 among them.

V and J are TRBV18 and TRBJ1-1, with 12 bases that match TRBD1. The sequenced sample consisted of PBMCs. This clonotype was sampled from a woman aged 25 to 39 in good health and CMV-seronegative. The CDR3, as DNA: TGTGCCAGCTCACCACCCGGGACAGGGGGCGGTGGGAACACTGAAGCTTTCTTT. This sequence encodes CASSPPGTGGGGNTEAFF. Based on the CDR3 plus reference TRBV18 and TRBJ1-1, the full variable domain is NAGVMQNPRHLVRRRGQEARLRCSPMKGHSHVYWYRQLPEEGLKFMVYLQKENIIDESGMPKERFSAEFPKEGPSILRIQQVVRGDSAAYFCASSPPGTGGGGNTEAFFGQGTRLTVV.